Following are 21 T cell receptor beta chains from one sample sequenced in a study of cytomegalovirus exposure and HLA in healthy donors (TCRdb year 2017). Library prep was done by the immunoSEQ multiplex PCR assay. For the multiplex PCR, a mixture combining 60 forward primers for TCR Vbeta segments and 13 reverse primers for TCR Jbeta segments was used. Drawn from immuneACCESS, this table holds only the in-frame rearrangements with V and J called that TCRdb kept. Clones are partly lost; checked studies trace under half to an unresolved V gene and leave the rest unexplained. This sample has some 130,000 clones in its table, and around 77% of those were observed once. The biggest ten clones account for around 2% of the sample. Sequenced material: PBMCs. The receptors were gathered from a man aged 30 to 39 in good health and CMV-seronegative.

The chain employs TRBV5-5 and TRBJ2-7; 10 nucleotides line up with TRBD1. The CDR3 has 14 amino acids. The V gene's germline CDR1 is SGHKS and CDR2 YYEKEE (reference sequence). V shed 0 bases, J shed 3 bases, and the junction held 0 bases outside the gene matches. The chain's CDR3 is CASSLGTGGYEQYF. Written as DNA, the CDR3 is TGTGCCAGCAGCTTGGGGACAGGGGGCTACGAGCAGTACTTC.

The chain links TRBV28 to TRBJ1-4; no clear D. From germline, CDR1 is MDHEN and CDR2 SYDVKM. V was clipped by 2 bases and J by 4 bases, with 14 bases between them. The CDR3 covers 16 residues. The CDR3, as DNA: TGTGCCAGCAGTTTAAAAAGGGCAGACTATAATGAAAAACTGTTTTTT. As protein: CASSLKRADYNEKLFF.

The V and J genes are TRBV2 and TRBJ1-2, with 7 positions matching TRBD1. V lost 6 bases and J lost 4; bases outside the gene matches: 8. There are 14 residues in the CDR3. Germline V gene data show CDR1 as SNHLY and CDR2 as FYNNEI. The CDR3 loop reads CASREIGTAYGYTF. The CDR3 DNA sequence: TGTGCCAGCAGGGAAATCGGGACAGCCTATGGCTACACCTTC. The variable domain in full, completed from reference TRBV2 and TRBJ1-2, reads EPEVTQTPSHQVTQMGQEVILRCVPISNHLYFYWYRQILGQKVEFLVSFYNNEISEKSEIFDDQFSVERPDGSNFTLKIRSTKLEDSAMYFCASREIGTAYGYTFGSGTRLTVV.

CDR3 nucleotide sequence: TGTGCCAGCAGTCACAGGGGAAACACTGAAGCTTTCTTT. This gives the protein CASSHRGNTEAFF. The chain recombines TRBV6-5 with TRBJ1-1, with 7 bases aligning to TRBD1. Germline V gene lookup returns CDR1 MNHEY and CDR2 SVGAGI. V lost 5 bases, J lost 2 bases, and 2 bases stayed unmatched. CDR3 length: 13 amino acids.

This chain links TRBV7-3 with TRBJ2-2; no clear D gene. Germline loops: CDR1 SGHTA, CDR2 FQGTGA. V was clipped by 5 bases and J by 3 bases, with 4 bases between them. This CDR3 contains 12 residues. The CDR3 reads CASSPHTGELFF. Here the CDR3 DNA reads TGTGCCAGCAGCCCTCACACCGGGGAGCTGTTTTTT.

Here the CDR3 DNA reads TGTGCCAGCAGTGAAAGACTTGGGACTTCCTCTGGCTACACCTTC. Protein sequence: CASSERLGTSSGYTF. The chain couples TRBV6-1 to TRBJ1-2; TRBD1 might be the D (5 bases). Trimming shortened V by 2 bases and J by 7 bases, and 17 bases separated the two germline ends. The CDR3 runs 15 residues. CDR1 is MNHNS, CDR2 SASEGT, per germline.

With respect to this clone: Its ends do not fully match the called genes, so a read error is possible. CDR3 coding DNA: TGTGTCAGCAGCTTATTCCCCGGCTACGAGCAGTACTTC. Its protein product is CVSSLFPGYEQYF. This chain uses TRBV7-9 with TRBJ2-7; D gene uncertain. The CDR3 is 13 residues long. Germline CDR1 reads SEHNR; CDR2 reads FQNEAQ (reference sequence). Full variable domain (outside the CDR3, taken from reference TRBV7-9 and TRBJ2-7): DTGVSQNPRHKITKRGQNVTFRCDPISEHNRLYWYRQTLGQGPEFLTYFQNEAQLEKSRLLSDRFSAERPKGSFSTLEIQRTEQGDSAMYLCVSSLFPGYEQYFGPGTRLTVT.

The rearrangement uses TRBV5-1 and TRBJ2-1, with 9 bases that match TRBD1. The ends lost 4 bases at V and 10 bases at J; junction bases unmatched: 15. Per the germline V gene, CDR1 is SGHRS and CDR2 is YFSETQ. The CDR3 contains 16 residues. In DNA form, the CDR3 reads TGCGCCAGCAGCGGACGGATCGGACAGGGGCCTGGGGAGCAGTTCTTC. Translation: CASSGRIGQGPGEQFF.

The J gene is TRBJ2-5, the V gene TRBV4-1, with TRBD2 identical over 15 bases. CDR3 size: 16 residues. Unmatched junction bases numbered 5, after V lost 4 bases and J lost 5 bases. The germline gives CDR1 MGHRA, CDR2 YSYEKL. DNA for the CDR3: TGCGCCAGCAGCCCGGGACTAGCGGGAGGTATGGAGACCCAGTACTTC. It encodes CASSPGLAGGMETQYF.

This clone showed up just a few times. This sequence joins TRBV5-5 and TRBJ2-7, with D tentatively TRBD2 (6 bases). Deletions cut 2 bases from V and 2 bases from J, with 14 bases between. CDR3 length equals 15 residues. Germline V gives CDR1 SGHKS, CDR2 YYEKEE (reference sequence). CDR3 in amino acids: CASSFGPSGAYEQYF. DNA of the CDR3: TGTGCCAGCAGCTTCGGACCCTCGGGGGCCTACGAGCAGTACTTC.

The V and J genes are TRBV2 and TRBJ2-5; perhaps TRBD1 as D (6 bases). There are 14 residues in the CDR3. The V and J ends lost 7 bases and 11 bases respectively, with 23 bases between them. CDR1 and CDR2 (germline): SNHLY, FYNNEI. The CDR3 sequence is CASIEGSGVEEQYF. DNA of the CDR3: TGTGCCAGCATCGAAGGCTCAGGGGTTGAGGAGCAGTACTTC.

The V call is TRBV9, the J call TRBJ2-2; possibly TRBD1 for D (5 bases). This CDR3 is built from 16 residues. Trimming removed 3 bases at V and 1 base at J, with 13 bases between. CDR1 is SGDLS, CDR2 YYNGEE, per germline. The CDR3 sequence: CASSARSRVNTGELFF. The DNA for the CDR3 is TGTGCCAGCAGCGCCCGCAGCAGGGTGAACACCGGGGAGCTGTTTTTT. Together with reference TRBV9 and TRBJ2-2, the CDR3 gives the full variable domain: DSGVTQTPKHLITATGQRVTLRCSPRSGDLSVYWYQQSLDQGLQFLIQYYNGEERAKGNILERFSAQQFPDLHSELNLSSLELGDSALYFCASSARSRVNTGELFFGEGSRLTVL.

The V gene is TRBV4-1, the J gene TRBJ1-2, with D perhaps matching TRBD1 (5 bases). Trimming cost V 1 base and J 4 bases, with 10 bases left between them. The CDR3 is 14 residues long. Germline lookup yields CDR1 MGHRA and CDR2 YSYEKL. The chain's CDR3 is CASSQASGFYGYTF. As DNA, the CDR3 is TGCGCCAGCAGCCAAGCGTCAGGGTTCTATGGCTACACCTTC.

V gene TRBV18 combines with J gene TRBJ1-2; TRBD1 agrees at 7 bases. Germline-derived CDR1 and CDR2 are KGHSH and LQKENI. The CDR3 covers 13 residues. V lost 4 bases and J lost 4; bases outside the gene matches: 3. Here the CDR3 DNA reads TGTGCCAGCTCACTGGACAGGCCCTATGGCTACACCTTC. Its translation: CASSLDRPYGYTF. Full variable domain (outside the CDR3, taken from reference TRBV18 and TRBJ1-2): NAGVMQNPRHLVRRRGQEARLRCSPMKGHSHVYWYRQLPEEGLKFMVYLQKENIIDESGMPKERFSAEFPKEGPSILRIQQVVRGDSAAYFCASSLDRPYGYTFGSGTRLTVV.

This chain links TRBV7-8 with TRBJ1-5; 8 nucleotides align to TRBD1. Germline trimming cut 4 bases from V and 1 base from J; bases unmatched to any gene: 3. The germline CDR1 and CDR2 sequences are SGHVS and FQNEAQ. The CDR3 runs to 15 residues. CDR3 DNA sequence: TGTGCCAGCAGCTACAACAGGGGGAGCAATCAGCCCCAGCATTTT. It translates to CASSYNRGSNQPQHF.

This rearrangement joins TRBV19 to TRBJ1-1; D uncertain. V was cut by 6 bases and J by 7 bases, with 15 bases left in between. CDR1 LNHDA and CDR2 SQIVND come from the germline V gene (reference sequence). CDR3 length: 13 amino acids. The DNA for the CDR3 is TGTGCCAGTAGCGTAAGTGGTGCGGGTGAAGCTTTCTTT. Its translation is CASSVSGAGEAFF.

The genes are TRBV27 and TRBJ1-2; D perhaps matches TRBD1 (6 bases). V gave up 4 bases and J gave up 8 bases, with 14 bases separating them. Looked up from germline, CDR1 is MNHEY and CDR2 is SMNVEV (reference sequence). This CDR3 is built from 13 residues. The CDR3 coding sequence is TGTGCCAGCAGTTGGTCCAGGGGAGGGGGCTACACCTTC. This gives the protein CASSWSRGGGYTF.

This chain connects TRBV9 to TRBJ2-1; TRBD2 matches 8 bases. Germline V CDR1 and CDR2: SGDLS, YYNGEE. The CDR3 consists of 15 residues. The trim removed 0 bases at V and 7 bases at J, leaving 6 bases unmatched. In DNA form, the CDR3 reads TGTGCCAGCAGCGTAGGAGCGGGAGTAAGGAATGAGCAGTTCTTC. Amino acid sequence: CASSVGAGVRNEQFF. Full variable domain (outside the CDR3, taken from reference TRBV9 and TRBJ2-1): DSGVTQTPKHLITATGQRVTLRCSPRSGDLSVYWYQQSLDQGLQFLIQYYNGEERAKGNILERFSAQQFPDLHSELNLSSLELGDSALYFCASSVGAGVRNEQFFGPGTRLTVL.

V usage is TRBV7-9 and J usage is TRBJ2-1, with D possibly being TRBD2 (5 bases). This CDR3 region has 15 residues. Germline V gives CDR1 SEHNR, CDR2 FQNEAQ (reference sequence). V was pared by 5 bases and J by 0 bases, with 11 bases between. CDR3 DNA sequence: TGTGCCAGCAGCCCCAGAGGGAGCTCCTACAATGAGCAGTTCTTC. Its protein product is CASSPRGSSYNEQFF.

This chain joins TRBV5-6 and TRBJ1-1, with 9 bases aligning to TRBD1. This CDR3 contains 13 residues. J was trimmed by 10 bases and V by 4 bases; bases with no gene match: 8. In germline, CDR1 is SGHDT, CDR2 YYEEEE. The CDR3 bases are TGTGCCAGCAGCACCGGACAGGGGATGATAGCTTTCTTT. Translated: CASSTGQGMIAFF.

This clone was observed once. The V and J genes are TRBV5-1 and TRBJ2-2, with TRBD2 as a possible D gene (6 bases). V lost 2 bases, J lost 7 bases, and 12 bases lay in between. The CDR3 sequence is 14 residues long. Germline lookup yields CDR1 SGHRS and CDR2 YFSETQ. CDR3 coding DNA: TGCGCCAGCAGCTTTAACGGGGGTCTCGGGGAGCTGTTTTTT. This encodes CASSFNGGLGELFF. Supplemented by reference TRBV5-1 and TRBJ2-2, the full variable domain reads KAGVTQTPRYLIKTRGQQVTLSCSPISGHRSVSWYQQTPGQGLQFLFEYFSETQRNKGNFPGRFSGRQFSNSRSEMNVSTLELGDSALYLCASSFNGGLGELFFGEGSRLTVL.